The clone carrying this T cell receptor (beta chain) has more than one count but fewer than ten. Its antigen is not identified. The germline gene is not matched at one end of the junction; a read error may be the cause. CDR1 is MGHRA, CDR2 YSYEKL, per germline. This CDR3 region has 16 residues. Use of 60 Vbeta and 13 Jbeta primers characterized the PCR. The repertoire was sequenced with immunoSEQ multiplex PCR; TCRdb's copy has only in-frame clones and lacks some. Among under 250,000 clones, approximately 83% were seen once, and the ten largest hold 10%. This entry belongs to a study of cytomegalovirus exposure and HLA in healthy donors. General study points: Using a false discovery rate of 0.05, a later analysis showed that 16,000 or so TCR beta sequences were associated with HLA alleles. Roughly uniform sequencing depth across donors was assumed, possibly incorrectly. Reports indicated that the classifier achieved high specificity and sensitivity in diagnosing cytomegalovirus status.

Sequencing was done on a sample of PBMCs. This sequence originates from a woman aged 45 to 65 in good health and CMV-seropositive. The V and J genes are TRBV4-1 and TRBJ2-5; 16 bases match TRBD2. The CDR3 reads CASSQGTSGGAETQYF. CDR3 nucleotide sequence: TGTGCCAGCAGCCAAGGGACTAGCGGGGGGGCAGAGACCCAGTACTTC.